This TCR beta chain was captured by sequencing in a study of shared clonotypes between healthy human individuals. Whole-study results and caveats: Rarefaction curves obtained for sorted subsets showed sequencing incomplete despite large depth. The diversity represented, both genetic and in exposure history, was limited by few donors.

In the case of this clone: As yet, its antigen is unknown.

Deep-level running was used for the assay. Repertoires were generated with immunoSEQ multiplex PCR, while TCRdb's copy carries only in-frame clones and drops some. The table lists 2 million to 2.5 million clones, less than 95% of them singletons. The authors divided CD4+ cells into CD45RA+ naive and CD45RA-negative memory subsets. After removal of 5 bases from V and 4 bases from J, the junction contained 3 bases not matched to a gene. The length of the CDR3 is 14 residues. Germline-derived CDR1 and CDR2 are GTSNPN and SVGIG (reference sequence). The J gene is TRBJ2-3, the V gene TRBV30, with TRBD2 matching over 13 bases. The TCR sequence derives from a man younger than 30 in good health. Some clones in this sample may be carry-over from other donors' samples. Sequenced sample: naive CD4+ T cells from PBMCs. Described subset: CD45RA+ positively selected. The CDR3 DNA sequence: TGTGCCTGGCAAACTAGCGGGAGGGCAGATACGCAGTATTTT. Protein sequence: CAWQTSGRADTQYF.